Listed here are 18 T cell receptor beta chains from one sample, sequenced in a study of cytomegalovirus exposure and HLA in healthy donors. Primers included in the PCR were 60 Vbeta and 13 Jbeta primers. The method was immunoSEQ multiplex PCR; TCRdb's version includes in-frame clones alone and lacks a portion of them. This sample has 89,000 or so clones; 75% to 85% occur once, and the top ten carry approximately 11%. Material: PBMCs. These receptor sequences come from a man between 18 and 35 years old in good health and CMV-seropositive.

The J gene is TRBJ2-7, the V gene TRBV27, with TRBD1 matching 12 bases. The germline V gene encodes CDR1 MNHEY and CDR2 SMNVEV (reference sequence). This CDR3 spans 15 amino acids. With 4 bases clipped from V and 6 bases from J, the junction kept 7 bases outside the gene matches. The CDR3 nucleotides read TGTGCCAGCAGTTCTCCGGGACAGGGGGCTTTCGAGCAGTACTTC. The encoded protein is CASSSPGQGAFEQYF.

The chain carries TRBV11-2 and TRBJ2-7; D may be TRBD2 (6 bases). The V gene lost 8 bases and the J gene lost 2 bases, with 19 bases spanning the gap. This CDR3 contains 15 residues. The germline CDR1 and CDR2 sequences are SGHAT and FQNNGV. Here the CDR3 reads CASVPTGTEPYEQYF. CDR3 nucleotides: TGTGCCAGCGTCCCTACCGGGACTGAGCCCTACGAGCAGTACTTC.

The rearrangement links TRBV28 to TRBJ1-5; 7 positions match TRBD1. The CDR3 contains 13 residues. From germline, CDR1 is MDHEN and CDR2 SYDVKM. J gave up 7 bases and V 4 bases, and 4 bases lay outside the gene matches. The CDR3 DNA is TGTGCCAGCAGTTACAGGGGTTGGCAGCCCCAGCATTTT. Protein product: CASSYRGWQPQHF.

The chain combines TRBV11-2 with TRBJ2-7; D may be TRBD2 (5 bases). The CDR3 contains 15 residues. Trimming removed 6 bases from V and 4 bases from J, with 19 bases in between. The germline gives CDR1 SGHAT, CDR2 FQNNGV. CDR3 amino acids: CASRPPFLGGYEQYF. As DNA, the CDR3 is TGTGCCAGCAGGCCCCCCTTTCTCGGAGGATACGAGCAGTACTTC.

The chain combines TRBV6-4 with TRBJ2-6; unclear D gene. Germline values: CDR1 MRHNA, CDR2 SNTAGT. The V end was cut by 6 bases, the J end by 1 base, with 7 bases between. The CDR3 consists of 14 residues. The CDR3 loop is CASSSWSGANVLTF. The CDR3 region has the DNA TGTGCCAGCAGCAGTTGGTCTGGGGCCAACGTCCTGACTTTC.

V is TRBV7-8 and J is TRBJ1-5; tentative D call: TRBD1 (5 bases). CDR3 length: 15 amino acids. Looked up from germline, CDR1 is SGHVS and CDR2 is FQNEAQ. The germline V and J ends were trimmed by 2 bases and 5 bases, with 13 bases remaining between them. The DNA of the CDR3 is TGTGCCAGCAGCTTATATGGGGGGTCGGATCAGCCCCAGCATTTT. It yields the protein CASSLYGGSDQPQHF.

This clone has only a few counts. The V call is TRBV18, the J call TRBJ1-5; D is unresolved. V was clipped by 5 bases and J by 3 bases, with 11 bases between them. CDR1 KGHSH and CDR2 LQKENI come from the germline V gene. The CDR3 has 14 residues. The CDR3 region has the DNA TGTGCCAGCTCAAGCATGGAGATCAATCAGCCCCAGCATTTT. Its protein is CASSSMEINQPQHF.

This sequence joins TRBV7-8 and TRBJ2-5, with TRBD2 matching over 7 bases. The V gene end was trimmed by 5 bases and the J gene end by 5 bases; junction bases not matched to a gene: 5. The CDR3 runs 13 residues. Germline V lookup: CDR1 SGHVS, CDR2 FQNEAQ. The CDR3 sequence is CASSPGGLETQYF. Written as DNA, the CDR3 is TGTGCCAGCAGCCCCGGGGGGTTGGAGACCCAGTACTTC.

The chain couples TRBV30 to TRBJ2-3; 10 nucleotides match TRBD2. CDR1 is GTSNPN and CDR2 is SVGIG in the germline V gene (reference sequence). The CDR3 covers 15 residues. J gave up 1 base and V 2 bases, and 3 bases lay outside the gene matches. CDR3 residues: CAWSRLAGGTDTQYF. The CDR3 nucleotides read TGTGCCTGGAGTCGTCTAGCGGGGGGCACAGATACGCAGTATTTT.

CDR3 coding DNA: TGCGCCAGCAGCCAAGAACCCGGGGGGACTGAAGCTTTCTTT. It translates to CASSQEPGGTEAFF. This chain connects TRBV4-1 to TRBJ1-1, with a tentative D call TRBD1 (5 bases). V was clipped by 0 bases and J by 5 bases, with 10 bases between them. The germline CDR1 and CDR2 sequences are MGHRA and YSYEKL. CDR3 length: 14 amino acids.

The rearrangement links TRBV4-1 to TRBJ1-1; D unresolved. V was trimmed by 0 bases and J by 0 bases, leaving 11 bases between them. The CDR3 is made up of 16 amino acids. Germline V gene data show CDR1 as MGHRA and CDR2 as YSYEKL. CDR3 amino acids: CASSQEHSLMNTEAFF. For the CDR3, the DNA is TGCGCCAGCAGCCAAGAACACAGTCTAATGAACACTGAAGCTTTCTTT.

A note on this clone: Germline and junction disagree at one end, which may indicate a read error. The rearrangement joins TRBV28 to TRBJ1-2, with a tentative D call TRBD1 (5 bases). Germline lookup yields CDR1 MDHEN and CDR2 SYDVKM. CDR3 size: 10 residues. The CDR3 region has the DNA TGTGCCAGCAGTCACCGACAGCCTGCCTTC. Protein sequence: CASSHRQPAF.

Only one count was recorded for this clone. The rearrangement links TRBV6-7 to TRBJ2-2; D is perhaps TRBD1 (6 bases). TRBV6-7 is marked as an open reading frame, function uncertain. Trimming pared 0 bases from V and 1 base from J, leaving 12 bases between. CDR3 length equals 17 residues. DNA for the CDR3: TGTGCCAGCAGTTACTCGACCGGGACAAGGAACACCGGGGAGCTGTTTTTT. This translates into CASSYSTGTRNTGELFF.

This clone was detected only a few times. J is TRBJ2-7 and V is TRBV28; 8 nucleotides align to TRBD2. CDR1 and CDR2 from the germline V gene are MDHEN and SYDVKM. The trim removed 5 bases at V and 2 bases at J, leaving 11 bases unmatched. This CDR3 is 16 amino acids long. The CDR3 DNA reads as TGTGCCAGCAGTCCCCCCGGGACTAGACTACCCTACGAGCAGTACTTC. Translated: CASSPPGTRLPYEQYF.

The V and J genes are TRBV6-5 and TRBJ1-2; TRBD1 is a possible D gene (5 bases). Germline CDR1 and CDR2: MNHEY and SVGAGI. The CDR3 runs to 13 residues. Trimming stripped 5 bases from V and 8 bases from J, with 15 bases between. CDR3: CASSTSGGVGYTF. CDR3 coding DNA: TGTGCCAGCAGTACTAGCGGAGGGGTGGGCTACACCTTC.

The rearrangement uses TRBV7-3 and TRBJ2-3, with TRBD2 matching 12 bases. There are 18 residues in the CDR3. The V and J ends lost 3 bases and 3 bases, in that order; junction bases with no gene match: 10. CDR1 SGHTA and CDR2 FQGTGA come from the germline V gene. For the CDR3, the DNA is TGTGCCAGCAGCTTGGAGGGTAACGGACTAGCGGGGACAGATACGCAGTATTTT. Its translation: CASSLEGNGLAGTDTQYF.

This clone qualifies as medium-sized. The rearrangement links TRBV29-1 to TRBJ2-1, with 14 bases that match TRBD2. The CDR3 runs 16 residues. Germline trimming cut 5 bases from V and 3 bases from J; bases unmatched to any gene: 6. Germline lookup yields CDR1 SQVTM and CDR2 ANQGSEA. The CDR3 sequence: CSVRGLAGGLYNEQFF. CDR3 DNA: TGCAGCGTTCGAGGACTAGCGGGGGGCCTCTACAATGAGCAGTTCTTC.

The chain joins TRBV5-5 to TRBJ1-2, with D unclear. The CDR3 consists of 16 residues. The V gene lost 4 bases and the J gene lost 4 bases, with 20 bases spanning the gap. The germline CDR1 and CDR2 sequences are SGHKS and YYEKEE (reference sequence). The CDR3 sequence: CASSPNPGSPGYGYTF. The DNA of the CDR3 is TGTGCCAGCAGCCCGAACCCCGGGTCTCCTGGCTATGGCTACACCTTC.